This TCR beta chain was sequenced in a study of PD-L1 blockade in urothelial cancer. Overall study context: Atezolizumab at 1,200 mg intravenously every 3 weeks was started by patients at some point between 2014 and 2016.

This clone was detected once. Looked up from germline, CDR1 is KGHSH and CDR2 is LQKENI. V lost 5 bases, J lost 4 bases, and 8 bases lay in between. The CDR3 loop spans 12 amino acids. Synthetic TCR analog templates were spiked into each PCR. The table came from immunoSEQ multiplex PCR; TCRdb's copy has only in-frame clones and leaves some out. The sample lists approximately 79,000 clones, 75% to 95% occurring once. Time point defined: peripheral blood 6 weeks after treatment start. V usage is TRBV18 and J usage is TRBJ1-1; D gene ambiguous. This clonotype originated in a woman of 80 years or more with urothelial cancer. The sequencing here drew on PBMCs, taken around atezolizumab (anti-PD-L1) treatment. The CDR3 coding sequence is TGTGCCAGCTCAACGGTGTCCACTGAAGCTTTCTTT. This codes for CASSTVSTEAFF. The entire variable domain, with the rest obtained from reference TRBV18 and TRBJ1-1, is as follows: NAGVMQNPRHLVRRRGQEARLRCSPMKGHSHVYWYRQLPEEGLKFMVYLQKENIIDESGMPKERFSAEFPKEGPSILRIQQVVRGDSAAYFCASSTVSTEAFFGQGTRLTVV.